This T cell receptor (beta chain) comes out of a study of T cell changes during pregnancy in multiple sclerosis. Deletions cut 6 bases from V and 4 bases from J, with 19 bases between. This CDR3 region has 15 residues. From germline, CDR1 is MNHEY and CDR2 SVGAGI. Assay: immunoSEQ multiplex PCR; the TCRdb copy retains only in-frame clones and omits some. The data contain about 68,000 clones, under 95% of them singletons. The rearrangement uses TRBV6-5 and TRBJ2-7, with D tentatively TRBD1 (6 bases). This receptor was obtained from a female donor with multiple sclerosis, enrolled in a pregnancy study. The source was peripheral blood, collected in the second trimester of pregnancy. The CDR3: CASRDNTRGTYEQYF. CDR3 nucleotides: TGTGCCAGCAGAGATAACACCAGGGGAACATACGAGCAGTACTTC.